This TCR beta chain derives from a study of T-cell memory formation after mild COVID-19. Germline V lookup: CDR1 MNHEY, CDR2 SVGAGI. Trimming cost V 6 bases and J 7 bases, with 16 bases left between them. CDR3 length equals 15 residues. UMIs and sample barcodes were carried by the TCR alpha and TCR beta cDNA libraries that 5'RACE produced using constant-segment primers. MiXCR, applied by TCRdb to the 5' RACE reads, yields one record per CDR3 protein. Here the sample spans 200,000 to 250,000 distinct CDR3 sequences, about 15% being singletons. Comments on this clonotype: Its cognate antigen is unknown.

Whole-study results and caveats: The main location of contracting CD4+ clones was CM and EM, and that of contracting CD8+ clones was EMRA.

This receptor was taken from a man aged 18 to 30 who had mild COVID-19 (a few samples of this study predate the infection). Cell type and time point are not known. This chain uses TRBV6-5 with TRBJ1-6, with D possibly matching TRBD1 (5 bases). Sample: PBMCs or a T cell subset sorted from them (not recorded which). The CDR3, as DNA: TGTGCCAGCAGGCCCCAGGGAACGGCGAATTCACCCCTCCACTTT. It codes for CASRPQGTANSPLHF.